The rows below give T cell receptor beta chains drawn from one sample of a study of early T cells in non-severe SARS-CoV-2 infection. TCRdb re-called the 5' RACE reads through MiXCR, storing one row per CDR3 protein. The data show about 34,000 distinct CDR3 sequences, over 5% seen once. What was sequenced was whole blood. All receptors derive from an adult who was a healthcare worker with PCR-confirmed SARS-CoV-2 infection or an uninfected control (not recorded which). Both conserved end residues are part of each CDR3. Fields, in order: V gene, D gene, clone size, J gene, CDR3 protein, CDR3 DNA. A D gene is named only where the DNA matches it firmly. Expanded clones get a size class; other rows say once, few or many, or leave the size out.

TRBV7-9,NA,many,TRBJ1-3,CASSLTGAVTGNTIYF,TGTGCCAGCAGCTTAACGGGGGCAGTCACTGGAAACACCATATATTTT
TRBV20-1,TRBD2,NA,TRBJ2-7,CSAKSSSGGLYEQYF,TGCAGTGCTAAGAGTTCTAGCGGGGGGCTCTACGAGCAGTACTTC
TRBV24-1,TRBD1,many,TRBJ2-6,CATSDLPGQGANSGANVLTF,TGTGCCACCAGTGATTTGCCGGGACAGGGGGCGAACTCTGGGGCCAACGTCCTGACTTTC
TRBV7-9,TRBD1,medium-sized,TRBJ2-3,CASSFFVGGDRGSDTQYF,TGTGCCAGCAGCTTTTTCGTCGGAGGGGACAGGGGGTCAGATACGCAGTATTTT
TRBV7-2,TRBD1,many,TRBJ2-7,CASSLNRGYEQYF,TGTGCCAGCAGCTTAAACAGGGGCTACGAGCAGTACTTC
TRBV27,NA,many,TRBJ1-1,CASGGAAYTEAFF,TGTGCCAGCGGCGGGGCAGCCTACACTGAAGCTTTCTTT
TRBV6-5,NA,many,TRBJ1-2,CASSYGGGYTF,TGTGCCAGCAGTTACGGAGGCGGCTACACCTTC
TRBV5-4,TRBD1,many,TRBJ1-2,CASSSWTGPSYGYTF,TGTGCCAGCAGCTCATGGACAGGGCCTTCTTATGGCTACACCTTC
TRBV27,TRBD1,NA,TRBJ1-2,CASRGQANYGYTF,TGTGCCAGCAGGGGACAGGCTAACTATGGCTACACCTTC
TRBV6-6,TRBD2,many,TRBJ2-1,CASSYRGGNEQFF,TGTGCCAGCAGTTATCGGGGGGGCAATGAGCAGTTCTTC
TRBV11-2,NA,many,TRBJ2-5,CASSLGRGWETQYF,TGTGCCAGCAGCTTAGGTCGGGGTTGGGAGACCCAGTACTTC
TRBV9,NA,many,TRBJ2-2,CASSQRGSGELFF,TGTGCCAGCAGCCAGAGAGGGTCCGGGGAGCTGTTTTTT
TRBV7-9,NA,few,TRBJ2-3,CASTQGLGATDTQYF,TGTGCCAGCACCCAGGGACTGGGAGCCACAGATACGCAGTATTTT
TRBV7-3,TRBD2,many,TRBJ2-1,CASSLNSGQAYNEQFF,TGTGCCAGCAGCTTAAATAGCGGGCAGGCCTACAATGAGCAGTTCTTC
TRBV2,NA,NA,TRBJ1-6,CASSDLNSPLHF,TGTGCCAGCAGTGATTTGAATTCACCCCTCCACTTT
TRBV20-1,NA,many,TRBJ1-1,CSASSDPLGTEAFF,TGCAGTGCTAGTTCCGACCCATTGGGCACTGAAGCTTTCTTT
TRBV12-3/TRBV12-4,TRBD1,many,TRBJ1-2,CASSIGQGQRYTF,TGTGCCAGCAGTATTGGACAGGGGCAGCGCTACACCTTC